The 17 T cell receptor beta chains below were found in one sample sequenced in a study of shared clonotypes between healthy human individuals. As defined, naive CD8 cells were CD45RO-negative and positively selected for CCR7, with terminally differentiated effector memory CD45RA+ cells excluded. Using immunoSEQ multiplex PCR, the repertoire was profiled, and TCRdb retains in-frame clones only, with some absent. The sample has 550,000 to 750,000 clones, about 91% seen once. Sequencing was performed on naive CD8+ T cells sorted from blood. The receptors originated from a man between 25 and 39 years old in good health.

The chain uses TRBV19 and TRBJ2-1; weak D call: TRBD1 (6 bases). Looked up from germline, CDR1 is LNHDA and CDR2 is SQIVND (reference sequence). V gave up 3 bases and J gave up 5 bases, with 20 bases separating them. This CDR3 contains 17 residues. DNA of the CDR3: TGTGCCAGTAGTATGATCCACCAGGGGACCCCCAACAATGAGCAGTTCTTC. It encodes CASSMIHQGTPNNEQFF. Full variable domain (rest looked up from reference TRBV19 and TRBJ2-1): DGGITQSPKYLFRKEGQNVTLSCEQNLNHDAMYWYRQDPGQGLRLIYYSQIVNDFQKGDIAEGYSVSREKKESFPLTVTSAQKNPTAFYLCASSMIHQGTPNNEQFFGPGTRLTVL.

In nucleotides, the CDR3 is TGTGCCAGCGCTTCGGGACTACGTATAGAGACCCAGTACTTC. This gives the protein CASASGLRIETQYF. The chain combines TRBV28 with TRBJ2-5; 7 bases line up with TRBD2. The germline V gene encodes CDR1 MDHEN and CDR2 SYDVKM. The CDR3 contains 14 residues. After removal of 8 bases from V and 4 bases from J, the junction contained 10 bases not matched to a gene.

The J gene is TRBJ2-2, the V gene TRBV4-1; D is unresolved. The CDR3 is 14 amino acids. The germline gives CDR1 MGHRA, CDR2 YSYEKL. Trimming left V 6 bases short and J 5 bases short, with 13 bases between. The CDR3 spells CASRPRESTGELFF. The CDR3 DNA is TGCGCCAGCAGGCCTCGAGAATCTACCGGGGAGCTGTTTTTT.

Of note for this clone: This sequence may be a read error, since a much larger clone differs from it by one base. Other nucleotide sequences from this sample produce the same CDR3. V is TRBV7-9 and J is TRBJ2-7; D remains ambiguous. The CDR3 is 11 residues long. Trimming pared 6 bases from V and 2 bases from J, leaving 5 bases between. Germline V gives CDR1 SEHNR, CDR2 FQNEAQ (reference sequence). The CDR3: CASSSTYEQYF. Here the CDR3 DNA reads TGTGCCAGCAGTTCCACCTACGAGCAGTACTTC.

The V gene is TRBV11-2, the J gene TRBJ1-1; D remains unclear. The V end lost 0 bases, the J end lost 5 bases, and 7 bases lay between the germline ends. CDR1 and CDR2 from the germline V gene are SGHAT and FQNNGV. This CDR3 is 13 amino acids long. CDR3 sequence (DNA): TGTGCCAGCAGCTTAGATGCGGTGACTGAAGCTTTCTTT. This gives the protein CASSLDAVTEAFF.

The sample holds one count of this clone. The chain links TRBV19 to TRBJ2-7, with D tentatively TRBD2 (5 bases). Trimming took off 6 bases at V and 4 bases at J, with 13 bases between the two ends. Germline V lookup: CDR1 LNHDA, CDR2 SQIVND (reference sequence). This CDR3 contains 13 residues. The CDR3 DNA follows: TGTGCCAGTAGAGGTCGGGGAGAGTACGAGCAGTACTTC. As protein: CASRGRGEYEQYF.

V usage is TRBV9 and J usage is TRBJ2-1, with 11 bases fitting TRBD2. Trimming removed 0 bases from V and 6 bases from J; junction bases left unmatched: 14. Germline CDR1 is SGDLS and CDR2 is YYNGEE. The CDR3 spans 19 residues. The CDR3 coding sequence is TGTGCCAGCAGCGTAGAAGGTTTAACTAGCGGGAGCATTCTCAATGAGCAGTTCTTC. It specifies CASSVEGLTSGSILNEQFF.

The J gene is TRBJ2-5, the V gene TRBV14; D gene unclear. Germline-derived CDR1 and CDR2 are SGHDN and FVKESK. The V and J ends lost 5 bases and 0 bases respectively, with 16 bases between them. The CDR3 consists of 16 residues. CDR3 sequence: CASSVSKPAYQETQYF. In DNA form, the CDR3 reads TGTGCCAGCAGCGTGTCAAAGCCGGCGTACCAAGAGACCCAGTACTTC. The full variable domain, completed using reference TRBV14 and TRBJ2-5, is EAGVTQFPSHSVIEKGQTVTLRCDPISGHDNLYWYRRVMGKEIKFLLHFVKESKQDESGMPNNRFLAERTGGTYSTLKVQPAELEDSGVYFCASSVSKPAYQETQYFGPGTRLLVL.

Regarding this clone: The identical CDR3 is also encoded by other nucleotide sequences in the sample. The CDR3 spells CASSQGDRGSNTIYF. DNA for the CDR3: TGCGCCAGCAGCCAAGGAGACAGGGGATCAAACACCATATATTTT. The chain uses TRBV4-3 and TRBJ1-3; 8 positions match TRBD1. CDR1 LGHNA and CDR2 YSLEER come from the germline V gene. The CDR3 extends over 15 amino acids. With V trimmed by 1 base and J by 6 bases, 5 bases remained unmatched.

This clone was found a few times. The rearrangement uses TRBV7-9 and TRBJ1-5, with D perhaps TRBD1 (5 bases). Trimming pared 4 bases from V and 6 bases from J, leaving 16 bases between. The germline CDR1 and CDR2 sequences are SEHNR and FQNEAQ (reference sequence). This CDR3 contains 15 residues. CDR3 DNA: TGTGCCAGCAGCTCGGACACGGTTGTGAGTCAGCCCCAGCATTTT. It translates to CASSSDTVVSQPQHF. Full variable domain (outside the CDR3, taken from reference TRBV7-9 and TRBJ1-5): DTGVSQNPRHKITKRGQNVTFRCDPISEHNRLYWYRQTLGQGPEFLTYFQNEAQLEKSRLLSDRFSAERPKGSFSTLEIQRTEQGDSAMYLCASSSDTVVSQPQHFGDGTRLSIL.

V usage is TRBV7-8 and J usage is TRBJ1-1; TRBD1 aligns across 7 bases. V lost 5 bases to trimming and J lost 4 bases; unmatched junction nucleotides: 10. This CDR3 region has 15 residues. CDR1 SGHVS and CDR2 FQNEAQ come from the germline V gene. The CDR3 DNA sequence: TGTGCCAGCAGCAGCCCGACAGGGAGTGGCACTGAAGCTTTCTTT. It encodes CASSSPTGSGTEAFF.

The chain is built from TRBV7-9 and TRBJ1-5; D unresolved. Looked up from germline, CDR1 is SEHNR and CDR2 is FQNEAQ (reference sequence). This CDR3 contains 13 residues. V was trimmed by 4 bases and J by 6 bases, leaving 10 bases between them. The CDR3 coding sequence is TGTGCCAGCAGCTCGCAATTGGGTCAGCCCCAGCATTTT. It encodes CASSSQLGQPQHF.

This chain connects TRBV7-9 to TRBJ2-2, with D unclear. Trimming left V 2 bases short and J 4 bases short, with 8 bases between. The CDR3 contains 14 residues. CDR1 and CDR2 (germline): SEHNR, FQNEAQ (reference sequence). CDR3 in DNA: TGTGCCAGCAGCTTAAACCCCGGCACCGGGGAGCTGTTTTTT. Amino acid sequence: CASSLNPGTGELFF.

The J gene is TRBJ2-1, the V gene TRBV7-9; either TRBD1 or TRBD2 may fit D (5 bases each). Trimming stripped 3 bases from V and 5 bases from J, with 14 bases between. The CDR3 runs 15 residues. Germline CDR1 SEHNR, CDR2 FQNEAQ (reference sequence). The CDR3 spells CASSFEVGTHNEQFF. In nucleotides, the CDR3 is TGTGCCAGCAGCTTCGAAGTCGGGACGCACAATGAGCAGTTCTTC.

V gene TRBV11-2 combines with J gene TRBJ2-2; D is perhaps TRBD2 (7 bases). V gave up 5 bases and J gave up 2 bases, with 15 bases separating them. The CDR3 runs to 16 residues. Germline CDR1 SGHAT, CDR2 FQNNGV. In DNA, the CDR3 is TGTGCCAGCAGCACACCAAGCGGGACAAACACCGGGGAGCTGTTTTTT. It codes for CASSTPSGTNTGELFF.

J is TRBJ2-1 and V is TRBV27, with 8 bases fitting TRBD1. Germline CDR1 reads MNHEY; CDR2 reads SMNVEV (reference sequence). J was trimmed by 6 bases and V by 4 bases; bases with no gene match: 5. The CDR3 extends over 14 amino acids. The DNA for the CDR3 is TGTGCCAGCAGTTGGGGACAGGTGGCCAATGAGCAGTTCTTC. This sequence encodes CASSWGQVANEQFF.

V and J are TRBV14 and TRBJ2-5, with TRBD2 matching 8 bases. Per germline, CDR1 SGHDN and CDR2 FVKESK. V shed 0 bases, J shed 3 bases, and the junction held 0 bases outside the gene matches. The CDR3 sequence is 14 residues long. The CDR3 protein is CASSQDGREETQYF. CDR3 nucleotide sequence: TGTGCCAGCAGCCAAGACGGGAGGGAAGAGACCCAGTACTTC.